These 2 T cell receptor beta chains share one sample of origin, sequenced in a study of cytomegalovirus exposure and HLA in healthy donors. With 60 Vbeta and 13 Jbeta primers, the PCR was carried out. Clones were read by immunoSEQ multiplex PCR, and TCRdb kept only the in-frame ones, dropping some. The data contain more than 90,000 clones, roughly 80% of them singletons. Source material: PBMCs. Receptor source: a man aged 35-49 years in good health and CMV-seropositive.

A single count supports this clone. The gene calls are TRBV7-2 and TRBJ2-7; 9 nucleotides agree with TRBD1. Germline V CDR1 and CDR2: SGHTA, FQGNSA. The CDR3 length is 14 residues. Trimming removed 6 bases from V and 6 bases from J; junction bases left unmatched: 9. The CDR3 DNA reads TGTGCCAGCAGGCAGGGACAGGGTTATGGCGAGCAGTACTTC. Translating it yields CASRQGQGYGEQYF.

The chain combines TRBV6-5 with TRBJ1-5, with 9 bases that match TRBD1. There are 14 residues in the CDR3. V was pared by 8 bases and J by 7 bases, with 9 bases of the junction left unmatched. Germline values: CDR1 MNHEY, CDR2 SVGAGI. The CDR3 region is CASGSEQGAQPQHF. The CDR3 nucleotides are TGTGCCAGCGGGTCGGAACAGGGGGCCCAGCCCCAGCATTTT.